One T cell receptor beta chain is described in this entry. Its specific antigen is unknown. No base quality information exists; no much larger clone differs at one position. The record originates from a study of OX40 agonist ivuxolimab in advanced cancers. Looking at the study overall: Ivuxolimab was an agonistic, fully human IgG2 monoclonal antibody directed against OX40 (CD134), a costimulatory receptor. In the dose-escalation cohort, roughly four fifths of patients were male, and the mean age was approximately 64 years, with a range of roughly 20 to 80. Intravenous ivuxolimab was administered to patients every 2 weeks at six dose levels: 0.01, 0.1, 0.3, 1.5, 3 and 10 mg/kg. Of the approximately 50 patients in dose escalation, 19 had hepatocellular carcinoma, approximately 15 had melanoma, 9 had renal cell carcinoma and 9 had head and neck cancer. Patients were allowed to have had prior anti-PD-1, anti-PD-L1 or anti-CTLA-4 therapy, and around two fifths of the dose-escalation patients had been treated with checkpoint inhibitors. The paper covers the monotherapy dose-escalation part of the phase I ivuxolimab trial, which included N of about 56 patients. Peripheral TCRbeta sequencing aimed to test whether ivuxolimab altered TCR sequence diversity and caused clonal T-cell expansion. Partial responses occurred in three dose-escalation patients: two with cutaneous melanoma and one with hepatocellular carcinoma.

Patients with autoimmune disease history or receiving systemic immunosuppression were excluded from the trial. Peripheral blood for TCR sequencing was drawn from every dose cohort at baseline, at cycle 4 day 1 and at cycle 7 day 1. Samples were obtained from an open-label, multicenter, first-in-human phase I dose-escalation trial of ivuxolimab. Adults with locally advanced or metastatic melanoma, renal cell, hepatocellular, or head and neck squamous cell carcinoma were enrolled in the trial. Before TCR sequencing, CD4+ T cells and CD8+ T cells were sorted from peripheral blood as separate populations. Genomic DNA was extracted from sorted cells for sequencing of the TCRbeta CDR3 region. TCRbeta CDR3 regions were sequenced using the immunoSEQ Assay. The table was pulled from immuneACCESS by TCRdb, which kept in-frame rearrangements only. Such tables lose some clones; where checked, under half of the loss comes from unresolved V genes, and the rest has no known cause. This sample holds roughly 92,000 clones; nearly 90% were observed only once. The top ten constitute around 0.15% of the sample.

V and J lose 1 base and 10 bases, and a span of 9 bases separates them. Sequences SGHRS (CDR1) and YFSETQ (CDR2) are obtained from the germline V gene. Measured from the cysteine to the phenylalanine, the CDR3 is 13 residues long. Just the 39-base CDR3 DNA is kept, in frame starting at base 1. Overall results and qualifications from the work: In partial responders in the 0.1-3.0 mg/kg groups, normalized peripheral clonal expansion was found to be among the lowest, especially among CD8+ T cells. Low levels of normalized T-cell clonal expansion were also seen in some nonresponding patients. At doses of 0.1 to 3.0 mg/kg, clonal expansion of both CD4+ and CD8+ blood T cells was observed from baseline to week 6. After ivuxolimab, more expanded clones were found on average in CD8+ T cells than in CD4+ T cells. Antigen specificity was not determined for the clonally expanded peripheral T cells.

The V and J segments used are TRBV5-1 and TRBJ1-6; a tentative D call is TRBD1 (5 bases match). The TCR sequence derives from an adult with an advanced solid tumor such as melanoma, head and neck, liver or kidney cancer. The specimen was CD4+ or CD8+ T cells sorted from blood, collected in a trial of the OX40 agonist ivuxolimab. The CDR3 has the sequence CASSLLGESPLHF. The sequence in DNA is TGCGCCAGCAGCTTGTTAGGGGAGTCACCCCTCCACTTT.